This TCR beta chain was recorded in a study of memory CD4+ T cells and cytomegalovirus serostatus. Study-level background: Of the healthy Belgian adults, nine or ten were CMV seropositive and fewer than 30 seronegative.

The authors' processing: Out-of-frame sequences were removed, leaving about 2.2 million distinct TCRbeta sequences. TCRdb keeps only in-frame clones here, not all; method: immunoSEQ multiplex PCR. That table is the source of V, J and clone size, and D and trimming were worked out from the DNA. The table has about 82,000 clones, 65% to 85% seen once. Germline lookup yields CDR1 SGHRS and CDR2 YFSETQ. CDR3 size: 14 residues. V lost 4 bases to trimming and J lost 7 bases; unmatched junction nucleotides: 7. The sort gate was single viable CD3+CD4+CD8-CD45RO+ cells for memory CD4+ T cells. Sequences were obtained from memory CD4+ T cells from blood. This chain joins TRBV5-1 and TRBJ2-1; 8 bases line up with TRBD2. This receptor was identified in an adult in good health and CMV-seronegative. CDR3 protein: CASSPGGAQNEQFF. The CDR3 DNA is TGCGCCAGCAGCCCCGGGGGGGCCCAGAATGAGCAGTTCTTC.